A selection of T cell receptor beta chains follows, all from one sample in a study of Graves' ophthalmopathy and Graves' hyperthyroidism. TCRdb called the multiplex PCR reads again in MiXCR, with one record for every CDR3 protein. Of about 500,000 distinct CDR3 sequences detected, approximately 15% appear once; the ten largest clones hold approximately 9.8%. The sequenced sample was blood. The receptors stem from a young woman with Graves' ophthalmopathy. Each CDR3 is given with its conserved first and last residue. A D gene is named only where the DNA matches it firmly. A row's size may be missing; if present it is once, few, many or a size class.

>TRBJ2-5|TRBD2|TRBV7-2|many
TGTGCCAGCAGCTTCGGACTAGCGGGGGAGACCCAGTACTTC
CASSFGLAGETQYF
>TRBJ1-2|.|TRBV25-1|many
TGTGCCAGCAGTGAATGGGGAGGAGGCTCAGATGGCTACACCTTC
CASSEWGGGSDGYTF
>TRBJ1-1|.|TRBV20-1|once
TGCAGTGCTAGAACCCTTGGGACTGAAGCTTTCTTT
CSARTLGTEAFF
>TRBJ2-7|TRBD1|TRBV6-1|many
TGTGCCAGCAGTGCGGCGGCCGGGACAGGGTCCTACGAGCAGTACTTC
CASSAAAGTGSYEQYF
>TRBJ2-7|.|TRBV11-3|many
TGTGCCAGCAGCCCTCCGAGCGGAACCTACGAGCAGTACTTC
CASSPPSGTYEQYF
>TRBJ1-2|.|TRBV4-1|few
TGCGCCAGCAGCCAAGGGGCGGACAGTAACTATGGCTACACCTTC
CASSQGADSNYGYTF
>TRBJ1-2|TRBD1|TRBV10-3|many
TGTGCCATCACCGGACAGGGGCGGACTGGCTACACCTTC
CAITGQGRTGYTF
>TRBJ1-1|.|TRBV13|many
TGTGCCAGCAGCGTTCGGGGGGGGAACACTGAAGCTTTCTTT
CASSVRGGNTEAFF
>TRBJ1-1|TRBD1|TRBV27|many
TGTGCCAGCAAAGACAGGGGGCGAACTGAAGCTTTCTTT
CASKDRGRTEAFF
>TRBJ2-7|TRBD2|TRBV6-1|many
TGTGCCAGCAGTAAGGGACTAGCGGGAGAGGGAGTCTACGAGCAGTACTTC
CASSKGLAGEGVYEQYF
>TRBJ1-2|TRBD1|TRBV20-1|many
TGCAGCCTCTATAAGGACAGGGACTATGGCTACACCTTC
CSLYKDRDYGYTF
>TRBJ2-2|TRBD1|TRBV2|many
TGTGCCAGCAGTGGGACAGGCAACACCGGGGAGCTGTTTTTT
CASSGTGNTGELFF
>TRBJ1-2|.|TRBV3-1|.
TGTGCCAGCAGCCAAGCACAGGCGCCGGGCTACACCTTC
CASSQAQAPGYTF
>TRBJ2-7|.|TRBV14|many
TGTGCCAGCAGCCAAGAAGGGGCACAGTACGAGCAGTACTTC
CASSQEGAQYEQYF
>TRBJ2-2|.|TRBV5-6|.
TGTGCCAGCAGCTTGCTCACAGGGACCGGGGAGCTGTTTTTT
CASSLLTGTGELFF
>TRBJ1-1|.|TRBV6-2/TRBV6-3|.
TGTGCCAGCAGTTACGAGGGGATGAACACTGAAGCTTTCTTT
CASSYEGMNTEAFF
>TRBJ1-2|.|TRBV6-1|many
TGTGCCAGCAGCGATGACAGCGTCAACTATGGCTACACCTTC
CASSDDSVNYGYTF
>TRBJ2-5|TRBD2|TRBV29-1|.
TGCAGCGCCATCTTGACTAGCGGGAGTCAAGAGACCCAGTACTTC
CSAILTSGSQETQYF
>TRBJ2-5|.|TRBV6-5|once
TGTGCCAGCAGTTACACTACCGGACGGAAACAAGAGACCCAGTACTTC
CASSYTTGRKQETQYF
>TRBJ2-7|TRBD2|TRBV10-2|once
TGCGCCAGCAGTGAAGGGACTAGCGGTTACTTC
CASSEGTSGYF
>TRBJ2-2|TRBD1|TRBV10-3|.
TGTGCCATCAGGACGGGACAGGCAATGGGGACCGGGGATCTGTTTTTT
CAIRTGQAMGTGDLFF
>TRBJ1-1|.|TRBV5-1|many
TGCGCCAGCAGCTTCTCTGACTCGAACACTGAAGCTTTCTTT
CASSFSDSNTEAFF
>TRBJ1-5|TRBD1|TRBV10-3|many
TGTGCCATCAGTGCCGGACAGGGGAACCAGCCCCAGCATTTT
CAISAGQGNQPQHF
>TRBJ2-7|TRBD2|TRBV28|many
TGTGCCAGCAGTATAGCGGGGTTAAACTCCTACGAGCAGTACTTC
CASSIAGLNSYEQYF
>TRBJ1-5|.|TRBV12-3/TRBV12-4|many
TGTGCCAGCAGCCCAGACGGTGGCAATCAGCCCCAGCATTTT
CASSPDGGNQPQHF
>TRBJ1-5|.|TRBV6-1|many
TGTGCCAGCAGTGAAGGAGGGAGGAACGGCAATCAGCCCCAGCATTTT
CASSEGGRNGNQPQHF